This record concerns one T cell receptor beta chain sequence. No cognate antigen has been identified for it. Per-base quality was not reported, and no clone a single base away is much larger than it. The immunoSEQ assay was applied to genomic DNA for TCRB CDR3 sequencing. On the study's bioinformatics: Published virus-specific TCRB sequences were compared with patient CD8+ clones larger than 1%, and only a few matches were found. Only productive TCRB rearrangements were included in the analyses. Clonality was expressed as a Shannon entropy-based productive clonality index, with each clone defined by a unique TCRB CDR3 sequence. Repertoire overlap for a pair of samples was computed from each clone's template counts relative to total templates per sample. V-gene usage from TCRB sequencing and V-gene usage measured by flow cytometry were correlated (Spearman r of around 0.6). Here the immuneACCESS table is served through TCRdb, limited to in-frame sequences with V and J called. Missing clones are a known gap in these copies; in checked studies unresolved V genes cover under half, and the rest lacks a known reason. That table furnishes V, J and clone size, whereas the DNA furnished D and trimming. A total of some 7,900 clones appear in this sample, 74% of them only once. The ten largest clones add up to roughly 16% of the sample.

Spanning cysteine to phenylalanine, the CDR3 consists of 16 amino acids. This entry keeps only the CDR3 DNA: 48 bases, framed from base 1. The trim is 3 bases for V and 1 base for J, with a gap of 10 bases between the germline ends. CDR1 and CDR2 (LGHNA, YSLEER) derive from the germline V gene. The data were obtained in a study of somatic mutations in cytotoxic T cells in rheumatoid arthritis (TCRdb year 2017). Context from the whole study: Right after diagnosis and prior to the start of any treatment, around 28 ml EDTA of peripheral blood was drawn from patients. In newly diagnosed rheumatoid arthritis without treatment, the study examined if expanded CD8+ T-cell clones harbor somatic mutations, relying on TCRB deep sequencing to characterize clonality. TCRB deep sequencing was performed for 65 rheumatoid arthritis patients and about 20 healthy controls. The median ages of the patient and control groups were essentially identical. Some T-cell populations stained with V beta antibodies were sorted by flow on a FACSAria II or Sony SH800 to nearly 100% purity, with sorted V beta1+ cells additionally subjected to TCRB sequencing.

CD4+ and CD8+ cells were isolated by positive magnetic bead selection on an AutoMACS, and purity was checked by flow cytometry. After a first flow cytometry screen using a TCR V beta antibody panel, clonal expansions were characterized through TCRB deep sequencing of sorted CD8+ fractions. Peripheral blood mononuclear cells were obtained using density gradient separation with Ficoll-Paque PLUS. Using Nucleospin Tissue or Tissue XS kits, DNA was extracted from CD4-enriched, CD8-enriched or PBMC samples, with quantification by a Qubit 2.0 fluorometer. What the research found in general, with its limitations: In about an eighth of the roughly 65 patients the largest CD8+ clone exceeded 20% of CD8+ cells, and several identical CD8+ TCRB sequences were shared between blood and synovial fluid. In patients, CD8+ clonality rose with age (Spearman r ~ 0.52), which was not the case in healthy controls. CD8+ T-cell clonality did not differ significantly between rheumatoid arthritis patients and age-matched healthy controls. The slight underrepresentation of TRBV07 in patients was not corrected for multiple comparisons. The antigen targets of the expanded CD8+ clones were unknown, and absence from virus-specific databases did not rule out viral specificity.

The sequence was obtained from an adult with rheumatoid arthritis. The sample consisted of CD8+ T cells sorted from blood. Here the chain combines TRBV4-3 and TRBJ2-6; the D segment is perhaps TRBD1 or TRBD2, each sharing 5 matched bases. The DNA sequence reads TGCGCCAGCAGCCATTCCGAGGGGTCTGGGGCCAACGTCCTGACTTTC. This sequence encodes CASSHSEGSGANVLTF.